This passage covers 30 T cell receptor beta chains from one sample sequenced in a study of cytomegalovirus exposure and HLA in healthy donors. The PCR was carried out with 60 Vbeta primers and 13 Jbeta primers. Generated by immunoSEQ multiplex PCR, the TCRdb table keeps only in-frame clones and is missing some. Of roughly 200,000 clones listed, roughly 87% are singletons. Sequencing input: PBMCs. These TCRs come from a woman aged 45-59 years in good health and CMV-seronegative.

The rearrangement joins TRBV5-1 to TRBJ2-5; the D is unclear. Trimming took off 5 bases at V and 5 bases at J, with 10 bases between the two ends. Germline V gives CDR1 SGHRS, CDR2 YFSETQ. The CDR3 consists of 12 residues. For the CDR3, the DNA is TGCGCCAGCAGTCCCCGAGCTGAGACCCAGTACTTC. Translation gives CASSPRAETQYF.

The table lists this clone with a few counts. The rearrangement joins TRBV5-1 to TRBJ2-2, with 7 bases aligning to TRBD2. Germline trimming cut 1 base from V and 4 bases from J; bases unmatched to any gene: 13. CDR1 and CDR2 from the germline V gene are SGHRS and YFSETQ. The CDR3 length is 18 residues. The CDR3 sequence is CASSLNYLVGGATGELFF. The CDR3 DNA is TGCGCCAGCAGCTTGAATTATCTAGTGGGAGGGGCCACCGGGGAGCTGTTTTTT.

The V and J genes are TRBV25-1 and TRBJ1-6, with D tentatively TRBD1 (5 bases). Trimming shortened V by 4 bases and J by 10 bases, and 14 bases separated the two germline ends. The CDR3 length is 14 residues. Germline lookup yields CDR1 MGHDK and CDR2 SYGVNS. This chain's CDR3 is CASSVLSGGSPLHF. The CDR3 DNA reads TGTGCCAGCAGTGTACTAAGTGGGGGGTCACCCCTCCACTTT.

This clone showed up just a few times. The chain joins TRBV7-9 to TRBJ1-4; D is uncertain. CDR1 is SEHNR and CDR2 is FQNEAQ in the germline V gene (reference sequence). Trimming shortened V by 5 bases and J by 0 bases, and 16 bases separated the two germline ends. This CDR3 has 17 amino acids. CDR3 protein: CASSDDIGRTTNEKLFF. The CDR3 region has the DNA TGTGCCAGCAGCGACGACATAGGCCGTACAACTAATGAAAAACTGTTTTTT.

The sample holds a few counts of this clone. The rearrangement uses TRBV11-3 and TRBJ1-1, with D unresolved. The CDR3 is made up of 13 amino acids. The ends were cut back, 0 bases at V and 8 bases at J, with 10 bases in the middle. Germline lookup yields CDR1 SGHNT and CDR2 YENEEA. The CDR3 nucleotides read TGTGCCAGCAGCTTAGATCCTCTAACGGAAGCTTTCTTT. Its translation: CASSLDPLTEAFF.

The J gene is TRBJ2-7, the V gene TRBV27, with TRBD2 matching over 12 bases. Germline values: CDR1 MNHEY, CDR2 SMNVEV (reference sequence). The V gene end was trimmed by 7 bases and the J gene end by 0 bases; junction bases not matched to a gene: 7. The CDR3 extends over 16 amino acids. CDR3 amino acids: CASTPLAGGHSYEQYF. The CDR3 nucleotides read TGTGCCAGCACCCCACTAGCGGGGGGCCACTCCTACGAGCAGTACTTC.

The chain couples TRBV5-1 to TRBJ1-4, with 8 bases matching TRBD1. Per the germline V gene, CDR1 is SGHRS and CDR2 is YFSETQ. The CDR3 runs to 17 residues. J lost 3 bases, V lost 0 bases, and 7 bases had no gene match. The CDR3 here is CASSLAERTGPNEKLFF. The CDR3, as DNA: TGCGCCAGCAGCTTGGCCGAAAGGACAGGGCCTAATGAAAAACTGTTTTTT. Complete variable domain (other parts from reference TRBV5-1 and TRBJ1-4): KAGVTQTPRYLIKTRGQQVTLSCSPISGHRSVSWYQQTPGQGLQFLFEYFSETQRNKGNFPGRFSGRQFSNSRSEMNVSTLELGDSALYLCASSLAERTGPNEKLFFGSGTQLSVL.

This rearrangement joins TRBV5-1 to TRBJ1-1; D is ambiguous. CDR1 and CDR2 (germline): SGHRS, YFSETQ. Trimming stripped 4 bases from V and 4 bases from J, with 14 bases between. CDR3 length: 14 residues. This CDR3 is CASSPPGGPTEAFF. The DNA for the CDR3 is TGCGCCAGCAGCCCACCCGGCGGCCCCACTGAAGCTTTCTTT.

The V call is TRBV28, the J call TRBJ2-7, with TRBD1 identical over 11 bases. The length of the CDR3 is 15 residues. CDR1 and CDR2 (germline): MDHEN, SYDVKM. Germline trimming cut 6 bases from V and 2 bases from J; bases unmatched to any gene: 6. The CDR3 sequence: CASSWTGGATYEQYF. The CDR3 coding sequence is TGTGCCAGCAGCTGGACAGGGGGCGCTACCTACGAGCAGTACTTC. Full variable domain (rest looked up from reference TRBV28 and TRBJ2-7): DVKVTQSSRYLVKRTGEKVFLECVQDMDHENMFWYRQDPGLGLRLIYFSYDVKMKEKGDIPEGYSVSREKKERFSLILESASTNQTSMYLCASSWTGGATYEQYFGPGTRLTVT.

This clone has just one count. V and J are TRBV11-2 and TRBJ2-7; 7 bases are a match to TRBD1. The J segment lost 2 bases and the V segment lost 3 bases, leaving 1 base of the junction unmatched. The CDR3 sequence is 13 residues long. The germline V gene has CDR1 SGHAT and CDR2 FQNNGV. CDR3: CASSFGQAYEQYF. The CDR3, as DNA: TGTGCCAGCAGCTTTGGACAGGCCTACGAGCAGTACTTC.

The J gene is TRBJ1-5, the V gene TRBV6-4, with TRBD1 matching over 9 bases. This CDR3 contains 18 residues. The germline V gene encodes CDR1 MRHNA and CDR2 SNTAGT. V lost 0 bases, J lost 3 bases, and 9 bases stayed unmatched. This chain's CDR3 is CASSDSVYRDRDNQPQHF. The CDR3 coding sequence is TGTGCCAGCAGTGACTCGGTTTACCGGGACAGGGACAATCAGCCCCAGCATTTT.

This clone was seen more than once but under ten times. The chain combines TRBV5-1 with TRBJ2-3; 8 positions match TRBD1. CDR3 length: 17 amino acids. Losses at the gene ends were 0 bases for V and 1 base for J; bases not matched to a gene: 7. Germline CDR1 and CDR2: SGHRS and YFSETQ. The CDR3 DNA reads TGCGCCAGCAGCTTGGACCCCCAGGGGGCGGGCACAGATACGCAGTATTTT. Protein: CASSLDPQGAGTDTQYF.

The gene calls are TRBV5-4 and TRBJ2-1, with TRBD2 matching 10 bases. Trimming removed 3 bases from V and 3 bases from J; junction bases left unmatched: 3. The CDR3 loop spans 15 amino acids. Germline lookup yields CDR1 SGHNT and CDR2 YYREEE (reference sequence). The CDR3 coding sequence is TGTGCCAGCAGCTCCCGGACTAGCGGCTACAATGAGCAGTTCTTC. Translated: CASSSRTSGYNEQFF.

This sequence joins TRBV28 and TRBJ2-7; 9 bases match TRBD2. Looked up from germline, CDR1 is MDHEN and CDR2 is SYDVKM. V shed 3 bases and J 3 bases; nucleotides not matched to a gene: 9. CDR3 length: 16 amino acids. CDR3 in amino acids: CASSFGFGGRVYEQYF. CDR3 coding DNA: TGTGCCAGCAGTTTTGGTTTTGGCGGGAGGGTCTACGAGCAGTACTTC.

The chain carries TRBV10-3 and TRBJ1-1; 9 positions match TRBD1. The germline V gene encodes CDR1 ENHRY and CDR2 SYGVKD. The CDR3 has 20 amino acids. Trimming at V came to 7 bases and at J to 1 base, leaving 22 bases not matched to a gene. The CDR3 nucleotides are TGTGCCATCACCCGAGAATTACAAACCGGGACAGGGATGGGGAACACTGAAGCTTTCTTT. Protein sequence: CAITRELQTGTGMGNTEAFF.

This clone has a single count. The chain links TRBV7-6 to TRBJ2-1, with 9 bases aligning to TRBD2. V lost 5 bases and J lost 7; bases outside the gene matches: 12. The CDR3 length is 16 residues. CDR1 is SGHVS, CDR2 FNYEAQ, per germline. The CDR3 is CASSPTRVAGDNEQFF. The DNA for the CDR3 is TGTGCCAGCAGCCCCACAAGGGTAGCGGGGGATAATGAGCAGTTCTTC. The whole variable domain, filled in from reference TRBV7-6 and TRBJ2-1, reads GAGVSQSPRYKVTKRGQDVALRCDPISGHVSLYWYRQALGQGPEFLTYFNYEAQQDKSGLPNDRFSAERPEGSISTLTIQRTEQRDSAMYRCASSPTRVAGDNEQFFGPGTRLTVL.

This chain links TRBV9 with TRBJ2-2; 9 bases align to TRBD1. Germline V CDR1 and CDR2: SGDLS, YYNGEE. The CDR3 totals 14 residues. V trimming: 2 bases; J trimming: 8 bases; junction bases outside the gene matches: 4. The chain's CDR3 is CASSVQTGGGELFF. DNA of the CDR3: TGTGCCAGCAGCGTCCAGACAGGGGGTGGGGAGCTGTTTTTT.

The chain carries TRBV7-3 and TRBJ1-1; D not resolved. The CDR3 sequence is 12 residues long. The ends were cut back, 8 bases at V and 0 bases at J, with 7 bases in the middle. Germline V gene lookup returns CDR1 SGHTA and CDR2 FQGTGA. The CDR3, as DNA: TGTGCCAGCTCCCGTGTGAACACTGAAGCTTTCTTT. Its protein is CASSRVNTEAFF.

The chain carries TRBV4-3 and TRBJ1-5, with D perhaps TRBD1 (6 bases). The V end was cut by 0 bases, the J end by 2 bases, with 20 bases between. The length of the CDR3 is 19 residues. Looked up from germline, CDR1 is LGHNA and CDR2 is YSLEER. The CDR3 region has the DNA TGCGCCAGCAGCCAAGATGCCCCCTCCAGGGACAACGGCAATCAGCCCCAGCATTTT. Translating it yields CASSQDAPSRDNGNQPQHF.

The CDR3 DNA sequence: TGTGCCAGCAGCGTAGAAGGAGCGGGGGGACGTTTTGAGCAGTTCTTC. Translation gives CASSVEGAGGRFEQFF. This chain links TRBV9 with TRBJ2-1; 9 bases agree with TRBD2. The CDR3 runs to 16 residues. Germline lookup yields CDR1 SGDLS and CDR2 YYNGEE. The J segment lost 9 bases and the V segment lost 0 bases, leaving 10 bases of the junction unmatched.

The J gene is TRBJ2-7, the V gene TRBV28, with 14 bases matching TRBD2. Germline V lookup: CDR1 MDHEN, CDR2 SYDVKM. Trimming took 3 bases from V and 7 from J; bases not matched to a gene: 20. The CDR3 length is 20 residues. The CDR3 spells CASSLWQALRTSGRPIEQYF. CDR3 nucleotides: TGTGCCAGCAGTTTGTGGCAGGCCCTAAGGACTAGCGGGAGGCCAATTGAGCAGTACTTC.

In its sample, this clone was seen once. V and J are TRBV5-6 and TRBJ2-1; 9 positions match TRBD2. Germline V gene sequence: CDR1 SGHDT, CDR2 YYEEEE. The CDR3 contains 15 residues. V trimming: 5 bases; J trimming: 2 bases; junction bases outside the gene matches: 5. The chain's CDR3 is CASSLAGNTYNEQFF. The CDR3 coding sequence is TGTGCCAGCAGTCTAGCGGGAAACACCTACAATGAGCAGTTCTTC.

Worth noting for this clone: Because the CDR3's place on the DNA is in doubt, the DNA is left out and the CDR3 is given as listed by TCRdb. The rearrangement joins TRBV27 to TRBJ1-2; the DNA was not used to check the table's D call, TRBD1. CDR1 is MNHEY and CDR2 is SMNVEV in the germline V gene (reference sequence). The CDR3 is made up of 14 amino acids, end residues included. This chain's CDR3 is CASSSSGTIYGYTF.

The V call is TRBV9, the J call TRBJ2-7, with D perhaps matching TRBD2 (6 bases). The CDR3 spans 16 residues. Trimming left V 4 bases short and J 5 bases short, with 22 bases between. In germline, CDR1 is SGDLS, CDR2 YYNGEE. The CDR3 coding sequence is TGTGCCAGCAGCAATACCCCCCCGGGAGCTACCCACGAGCAGTACTTC. Amino acid sequence: CASSNTPPGATHEQYF.

The J gene is TRBJ2-3, the V gene TRBV10-1; TRBD2 matches 10 bases. Germline CDR1 reads WNHNN; CDR2 reads SYGVQD (reference sequence). The V and J ends lost 4 bases and 0 bases, in that order; junction bases with no gene match: 10. This CDR3 contains 18 residues. CDR3 nucleotide sequence: TGCGCCAGCAGTGGCGGGACTAGCGCGATTGGGAGCACAGATACGCAGTATTTT. Protein: CASSGGTSAIGSTDTQYF.

This clone turned up a few times. The chain recombines TRBV11-2 with TRBJ2-1, with D possibly TRBD2 on 5 matching bases. This CDR3 comprises 14 residues. Looked up from germline, CDR1 is SGHAT and CDR2 is FQNNGV. Between the trimmed V and J ends, which lost 1 base and 9 bases, there was a span of 13 bases. CDR3 nucleotide sequence: TGTGCCAGCAGCTTAGGAGGGCTAGCCCCTGAGCAGTTCTTC. Translation: CASSLGGLAPEQFF.

The chain joins TRBV28 to TRBJ1-1; the match to TRBD1 covers 7 bases. The germline CDR1 and CDR2 sequences are MDHEN and SYDVKM. This CDR3 is built from 16 residues. J lost 0 bases, V lost 5 bases, and 9 bases had no gene match. DNA for the CDR3: TGTGCCAGCAGTGGAGGGACAGACTTCATGAACACTGAAGCTTTCTTT. Translation: CASSGGTDFMNTEAFF.

This clone was observed a single time. V and J are TRBV25-1 and TRBJ2-3; D is unresolved. The V end was cut by 8 bases, the J end by 1 base, with 13 bases between. The germline V gene has CDR1 MGHDK and CDR2 SYGVNS. CDR3 size: 14 residues. CDR3 loop: CASLQRHGTDTQYF. The CDR3 DNA follows: TGTGCCAGCCTCCAGAGACACGGCACAGATACGCAGTATTTT.

The gene calls are TRBV6-6 and TRBJ1-2; 7 nucleotides line up with TRBD1. This CDR3 is built from 14 residues. Trimming at V came to 6 bases and at J to 4 bases, leaving 8 bases not matched to a gene. The V gene's germline CDR1 is MNHNY and CDR2 SVGAGI (reference sequence). CDR3 sequence: CASRRQGPGYGYTF. In DNA form, the CDR3 reads TGTGCCAGCAGACGACAGGGCCCAGGCTATGGCTACACCTTC.

The rearrangement uses TRBV5-1 and TRBJ2-5; TRBD2 agrees at 11 bases. Germline-derived CDR1 and CDR2 are SGHRS and YFSETQ. Trimming cost V 0 bases and J 5 bases; bases outside gene matches: 6. The CDR3 runs 16 residues. CDR3 loop: CASSLGLTSGGETQYF. The DNA for the CDR3 is TGCGCCAGCAGCTTGGGGCTAACTAGCGGGGGTGAGACCCAGTACTTC.